The sequence of this T cell receptor (beta chain) was determined in a study of Ad26.COV2.S vaccination and SARS-CoV-2 variants. Treatment defined: roughly 19 received Ad26.COV2.S at low or high dose, single or two shots; 5 received placebo; per-sample allocation not given. After the first vaccine or placebo injection, samples were drawn on day 63. Immunization relied on an Ad26 vector, which expressed Wuhan-strain SARS-CoV-2 spike. Only in-frame clones appear in the TCRdb table, and some are missing; sequencing was by immunoSEQ multiplex PCR. The table has about 400,000 clones, roughly 90% seen once. The CDR3 loop spans 15 amino acids. V lost 4 bases and J lost 0, with 10 bases in between. Germline values: CDR1 MGHRA, CDR2 YSYEKL.

Sequencing was performed on peripheral blood, taken in a trial of Ad26.COV2.S vaccine versus placebo. The chain joins TRBV4-1 to TRBJ2-1; D perhaps matches TRBD2 (6 bases). The sequence was obtained from a person between 18 and 65 years old who received the Ad26.COV2.S COVID-19 vaccine or a placebo. The CDR3 DNA sequence: TGCGCCAGCAGCCCCGGACTACGCTCCTACAATGAGCAGTTCTTC. Translated, it gives CASSPGLRSYNEQFF.